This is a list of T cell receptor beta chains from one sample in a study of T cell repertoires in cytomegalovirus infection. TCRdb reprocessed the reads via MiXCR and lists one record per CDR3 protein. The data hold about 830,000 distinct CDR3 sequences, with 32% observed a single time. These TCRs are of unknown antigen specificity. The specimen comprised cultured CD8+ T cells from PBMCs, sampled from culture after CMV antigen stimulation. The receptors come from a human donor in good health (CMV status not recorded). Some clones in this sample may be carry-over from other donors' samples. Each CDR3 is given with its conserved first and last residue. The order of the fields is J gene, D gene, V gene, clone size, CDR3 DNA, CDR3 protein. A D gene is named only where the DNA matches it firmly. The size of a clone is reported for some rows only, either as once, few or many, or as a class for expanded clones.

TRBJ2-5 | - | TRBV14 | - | TGTGCCAGCAGCCCAGTCAACCGATCAAAAGAGACCCAGTACTTC | CASSPVNRSKETQYF
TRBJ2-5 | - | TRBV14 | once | TGTGCCAGCAGCCAAGAAGGAGGGTCGGGAGAGACCCAGTACTTC | CASSQEGGSGETQYF
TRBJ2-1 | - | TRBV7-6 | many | TGTGCCAGCAGCTTGACAGACAATGAGCAGTTCTTC | CASSLTDNEQFF
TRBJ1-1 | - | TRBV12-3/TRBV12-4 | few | TGTGCCAGCAGTCCTTGGACCCAGGGAACTGAAGCTTTCTTT | CASSPWTQGTEAFF
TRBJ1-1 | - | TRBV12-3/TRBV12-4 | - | TGTACCAGCAGTTTTAAACTGCAGAACACTGAAGCTTTCTTT | CTSSFKLQNTEAFF
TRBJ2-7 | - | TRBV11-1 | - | TGTGCCAGCAGCTTCAGCGATTACCGCTACGAGCAGTACTTC | CASSFSDYRYEQYF
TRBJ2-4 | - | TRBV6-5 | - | TGTGCCAGCAGTTACTCGAGAGGGGCCAAGAACATTCAGTACTTC | CASSYSRGAKNIQYF
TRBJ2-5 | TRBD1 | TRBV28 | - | TGTGCCAGCAGTTTCATCGGGGACAGGGAGGACCAAGAGACCCAGTACTTC | CASSFIGDREDQETQYF
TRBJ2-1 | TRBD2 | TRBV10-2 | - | TGCGCCAGCAGTGAGTCCATAGCGGGATACTCCTACAATGAGCAGTTCTTC | CASSESIAGYSYNEQFF
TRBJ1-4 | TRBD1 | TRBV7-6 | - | TGTACCAGCAGCCCGGACAGGGTGGAAGAAAAACTGTTTTTT | CTSSPDRVEEKLFF
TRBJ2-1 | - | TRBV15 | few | TGTGCCACCGTAGCGAGCTCCTACAATGAGCAGTTCTTC | CATVASSYNEQFF
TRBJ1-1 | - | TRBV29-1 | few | TGCAGCGTTGACAAGAACACTGAAGCTTTCTTT | CSVDKNTEAFF
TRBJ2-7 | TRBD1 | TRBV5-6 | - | TGTGCCAGCAGCTCGACAGGGCCGATATTCTCCTACGAGCAGTACTTC | CASSSTGPIFSYEQYF
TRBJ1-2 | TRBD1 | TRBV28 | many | TGTGCCAGCAGTTTCGGACAGGCTGGGTATGGCTACACCTTC | CASSFGQAGYGYTF
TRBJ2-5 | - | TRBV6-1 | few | TGTGCCAGCAGTGAAGACAGGAAACAAGAGACCCAGTACTTC | CASSEDRKQETQYF
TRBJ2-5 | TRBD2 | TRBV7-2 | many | TGTGCCAGCAGCTTCGGGACTAGCGTAGGGGAGACCCAGTACTTC | CASSFGTSVGETQYF
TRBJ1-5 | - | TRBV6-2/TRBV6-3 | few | TGTGCCAGCAGTACGAGGCTCCAACAGCCCCAGCATTTT | CASSTRLQQPQHF
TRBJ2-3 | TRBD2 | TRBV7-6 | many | TGTGCCAGCAGCTTTGCCGGGACTAGCGGCACAGATACGCAGTATTTT | CASSFAGTSGTDTQYF
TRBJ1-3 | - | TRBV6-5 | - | TGTGCCAGCAGTTACTCGAGGGGAGGGGGCTCTGGAAACACCATATATTTT | CASSYSRGGGSGNTIYF
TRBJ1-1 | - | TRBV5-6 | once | TGTGCCAGCAGCTTGGCGTGGACTGAAGCTTTCTTT | CASSLAWTEAFF
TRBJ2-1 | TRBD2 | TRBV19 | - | TGTGCCACTCTAGCGGGGGGCCTATACAATGAGCAGTTCTTC | CATLAGGLYNEQFF
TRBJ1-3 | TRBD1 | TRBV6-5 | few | TGTGCCAGCAGTTACGGGACAGTTGGAAACACCATATATTTT | CASSYGTVGNTIYF
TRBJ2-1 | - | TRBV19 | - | TGTGCCAGTAGTATAGATACGGGTAATCCCTACAATGAGCAGTTCTTC | CASSIDTGNPYNEQFF
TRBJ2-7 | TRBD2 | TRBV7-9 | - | TGTGCCAGCAGCCCCGGGGGGGGGGACTTAAACTTC | CASSPGGGDLNF
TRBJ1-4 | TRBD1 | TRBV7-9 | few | TGTGCCAGCAGCTCCCAGTGGACAGGGGGCGTCGATGAAAAACTGTTTTTT | CASSSQWTGGVDEKLFF
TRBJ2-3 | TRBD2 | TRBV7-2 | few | TGTGCCAGCAGCCCTGGGACTAGCGGGGTAATAGCGAATACGCAGTATTTT | CASSPGTSGVIANTQYF
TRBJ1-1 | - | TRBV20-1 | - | TGCAGTGCTAGAGAGAGACAGAGGAACACTGAAGCTTTCTTT | CSARERQRNTEAFF
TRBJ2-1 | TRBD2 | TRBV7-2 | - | TGTGCCAGCAGCTTACCTAGCGGGGGGCCTCCCTACAATGAGCAGTTCTTC | CASSLPSGGPPYNEQFF
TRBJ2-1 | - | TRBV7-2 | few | TGTGCCAGCAGTCTAGAGGAGTTCAATGAGCAGTTCTTC | CASSLEEFNEQFF
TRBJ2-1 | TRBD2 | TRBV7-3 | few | TGTGCCAGCAGCCTGACTAGCGGGGGGCAATACAATGAGCAGTTCTTC | CASSLTSGGQYNEQFF
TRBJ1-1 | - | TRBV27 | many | TGTGCCACCCGACAGGAGAACACTGAAGCTTTCTTT | CATRQENTEAFF
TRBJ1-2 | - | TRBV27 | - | TGTGCCAGCAGTTTACGGGGGCGAGGAAATGGCTACACCTTC | CASSLRGRGNGYTF
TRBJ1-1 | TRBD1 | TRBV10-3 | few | TGTGCCATCAGATTAGGGGACAGGTCAATGGCCACTGAAGCTTTCTTT | CAIRLGDRSMATEAFF
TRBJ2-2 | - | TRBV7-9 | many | TGTGCCAGCAGCTCCAGAGAGAGGCAGAAGAACACCGGGGAGCTGTTTTTT | CASSSRERQKNTGELFF
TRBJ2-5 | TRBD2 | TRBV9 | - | TGTGCCAGCAGCGTAGAAGCGGGGGGGCGAGAGACCCAGTACTTC | CASSVEAGGRETQYF
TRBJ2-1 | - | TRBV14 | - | TGTGCCAGCAGCCAAGATCTTGGACAGCAATTAAACTACAATGAGCAGTTCTTC | CASSQDLGQQLNYNEQFF
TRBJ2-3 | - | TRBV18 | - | TGTGCCAGCTCACTCTCAGAGACAAGCCTATTAGATACGCAGTATTTT | CASSLSETSLLDTQYF
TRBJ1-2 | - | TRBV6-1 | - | TGTGCCAGCAGTCAATTCCGGACAGAAAGAGACTATGGCTACACCTTC | CASSQFRTERDYGYTF
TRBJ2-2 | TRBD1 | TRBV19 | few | TGTGCCAGTAGTATAACGGGACAGGGTCGGGAGCTGTTTTTT | CASSITGQGRELFF
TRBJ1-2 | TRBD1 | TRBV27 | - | TGTGCCAGCAGTCCATCGACAGGGGAGTACTCCTTCGGCTACACCTTC | CASSPSTGEYSFGYTF
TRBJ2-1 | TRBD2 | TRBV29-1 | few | TGCAGCGTTGAGCGGGGGGGGAATGAGCAGTTCTTC | CSVERGGNEQFF
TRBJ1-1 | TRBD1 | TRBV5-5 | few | TGTGCCAGCAGCTTGGTTCCAGGGGGCCTCACGGAAGCTTTCTTT | CASSLVPGGLTEAFF
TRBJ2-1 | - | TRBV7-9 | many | TGTGCCAGCAGCGCTCGGGGGAGGAATGAGCAGTTCTTC | CASSARGRNEQFF
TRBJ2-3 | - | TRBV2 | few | TGTGCCAGCAGTGAATGGGGGGGCCCCGATACGCAGTATTTT | CASSEWGGPDTQYF
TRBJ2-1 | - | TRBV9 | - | TGTGCCAGCAGCGTAGTGGAGAATAATGAGCAGTTCTTC | CASSVVENNEQFF
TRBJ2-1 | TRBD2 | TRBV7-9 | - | TGTGCCAGCAGCCAGCTAGCGGGGGGGCGGAATGAGCAGTTCTTC | CASSQLAGGRNEQFF
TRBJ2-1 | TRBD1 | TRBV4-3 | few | TGCGCCAGCAGCCACGGGACAGATACCTACAATGAGCAGTTCTTC | CASSHGTDTYNEQFF
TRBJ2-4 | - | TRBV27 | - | TGTGCCAGCACCCCTTCCGGGGAAGGAGCCAAAAACATTCAGTACTTC | CASTPSGEGAKNIQYF
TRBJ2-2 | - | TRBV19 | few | TGTGCCAGTAGTATAGACAGGGGATTCGGGGAGCTGTTTTTT | CASSIDRGFGELFF
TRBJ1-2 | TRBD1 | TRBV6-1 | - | TGTGCCAGCCGTATATGGGGGACAGGCGATTATGGCTACACCTTC | CASRIWGTGDYGYTF
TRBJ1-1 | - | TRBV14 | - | TGTGCCATCGTGGACCAGAACACTGAAGCTTTCTTT | CAIVDQNTEAFF
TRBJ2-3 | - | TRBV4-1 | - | TGCGCCAGCAGCCAAGATCTGAGAGGGGCAGATACGCAGTATTTT | CASSQDLRGADTQYF
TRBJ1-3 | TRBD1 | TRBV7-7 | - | TGTGCTAGCAGCTTAGGCAATCGACAGGGCCCTGGAAACACCATATATTTT | CASSLGNRQGPGNTIYF
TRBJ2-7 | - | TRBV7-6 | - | TGTGCCAGCAGCTTAATTAACAACTACGAGCAGTACTTC | CASSLINNYEQYF
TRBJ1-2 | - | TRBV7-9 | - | TGTGCCAGCAGCCCTGGGCCTAATCGGGGCTACACCTTC | CASSPGPNRGYTF